The 28 T cell receptor beta chains below all came from one sample that was sequenced in a study of Ad26.COV2.S vaccination and SARS-CoV-2 variants. Described treatment: about 20 received Ad26.COV2.S at low or high dose, single or two shots; five or six received placebo; per-sample allocation not given. Sampling took place 63 days after the first vaccine or placebo injection. The assay was immunoSEQ multiplex PCR, and TCRdb's table has in-frame clones only and misses some. The repertoire consists of around 340,000 clones, with approximately 90% occurring once and the leading ten covering 6.4%. The sample here was peripheral blood, taken in a trial of Ad26.COV2.S vaccine versus placebo. The receptors stem from a person aged 18-65 years who received the Ad26.COV2.S COVID-19 vaccine or a placebo.

With respect to this clone: At one end the junction does not follow the germline gene, possibly because of a read error. V is TRBV7-2 and J is TRBJ2-5, with unresolved D. CDR3 length equals 9 residues. CDR1 SGHTA and CDR2 FQGNSA come from the germline V gene. CDR3 protein: CASSLILDF. The CDR3 DNA follows: TGTGCCAGCAGCTTGATCCTAGACTTC.

The chain has TRBV9 and TRBJ2-5; 7 nucleotides match TRBD1. J lost 2 bases, V lost 4 bases, and 5 bases had no gene match. The germline V gene encodes CDR1 SGDLS and CDR2 YYNGEE. CDR3 length equals 14 residues. The CDR3 protein is CASSPRTGQETQYF. The CDR3 coding sequence is TGTGCCAGCAGCCCCCGGACAGGACAAGAGACCCAGTACTTC. The full variable domain, in which reference TRBV9 and TRBJ2-5 provide the parts outside the CDR3, is DSGVTQTPKHLITATGQRVTLRCSPRSGDLSVYWYQQSLDQGLQFLIQYYNGEERAKGNILERFSAQQFPDLHSELNLSSLELGDSALYFCASSPRTGQETQYFGPGTRLLVL.

This chain joins TRBV7-9 and TRBJ2-1, with 7 bases matching TRBD2. The J segment lost 5 bases and the V segment lost 5 bases, leaving 9 bases of the junction unmatched. Germline V gene sequence: CDR1 SEHNR, CDR2 FQNEAQ (reference sequence). The CDR3 length is 15 residues. CDR3 residues: CASSPRGGGHNEQFF. CDR3 nucleotides: TGTGCCAGCAGCCCCCGCGGCGGGGGTCACAATGAGCAGTTCTTC. Using reference TRBV7-9 and TRBJ2-1 for the parts outside the CDR3, the full variable domain is DTGVSQNPRHKITKRGQNVTFRCDPISEHNRLYWYRQTLGQGPEFLTYFQNEAQLEKSRLLSDRFSAERPKGSFSTLEIQRTEQGDSAMYLCASSPRGGGHNEQFFGPGTRLTVL.

A single count supports this clone. The chain employs TRBV5-6 and TRBJ2-2, with D possibly being TRBD2 (6 bases). V dropped 4 bases and J dropped 4 bases, with 11 bases sitting between them. Germline CDR1 and CDR2: SGHDT and YYEEEE. The CDR3 runs to 14 residues. Here the CDR3 reads CASSRDSATGELFF. The DNA of the CDR3 is TGTGCCAGCAGCCGGGACTCTGCCACCGGGGAGCTGTTTTTT.

The rearrangement links TRBV5-1 to TRBJ2-5; either TRBD1 or TRBD2 may fit D (5 bases each). V gave up 7 bases and J gave up 7 bases, with 20 bases separating them. The V gene's germline CDR1 is SGHRS and CDR2 YFSETQ. The CDR3 loop spans 14 amino acids. The CDR3 sequence: CASSEGLVGATQYF. The CDR3 DNA sequence: TGCGCCAGCTCCGAGGGGCTAGTTGGTGCGACCCAGTACTTC.

A note on this clone: The same CDR3 arises from other DNA sequences in this sample as well. V and J are TRBV30 and TRBJ2-2; D gene unclear. The CDR3 runs to 14 residues. The germline gives CDR1 GTSNPN, CDR2 SVGIG (reference sequence). The V gene lost 2 bases and the J gene lost 0 bases, with 7 bases spanning the gap. The CDR3: CAWSLGSNTGELFF. The CDR3 DNA follows: TGTGCCTGGAGTTTGGGCTCGAACACCGGGGAGCTGTTTTTT.

The chain is built from TRBV9 and TRBJ2-2; 12 positions agree with TRBD1. The CDR3 has 17 residues. Per the germline V gene, CDR1 is SGDLS and CDR2 is YYNGEE. After removal of 4 bases from V and 6 bases from J, the junction contained 10 bases not matched to a gene. CDR3: CASSQTRDRGRAGELFF. DNA of the CDR3: TGTGCCAGCAGCCAGACACGGGACAGGGGGCGCGCCGGGGAGCTGTTTTTT.

The chain links TRBV29-1 to TRBJ1-1; weak D call: TRBD1 (5 bases). There are 12 residues in the CDR3. The V end lost 3 bases, the J end lost 5 bases, and 10 bases lay between the germline ends. Germline V CDR1 and CDR2: SQVTM, ANQGSEA. The CDR3 coding sequence is TGCAGCGTTGATCAGGGAAGGACTGAAGCTTTCTTT. Its translation: CSVDQGRTEAFF. The whole variable domain, filled in from reference TRBV29-1 and TRBJ1-1, reads SAVISQKPSRDICQRGTSLTIQCQVDSQVTMMFWYRQQPGQSLTLIATANQGSEATYESGFVIDKFPISRPNLTFSTLTVSNMSPEDSSIYLCSVDQGRTEAFFGQGTRLTVV.

The CDR3 region has the DNA TGTGCCACCAGCAGAGACGGTCCAAGCGGGGGCGACCTAGATACGCAGTATTTT. It codes for CATSRDGPSGGDLDTQYF. The V and J genes are TRBV15 and TRBJ2-3, with 8 bases matching TRBD2. This CDR3 contains 18 residues. The V and J ends lost 0 bases and 5 bases, in that order; junction bases with no gene match: 13. Per germline, CDR1 LNHNV and CDR2 YYDKDF (reference sequence).

The V call is TRBV28, the J call TRBJ1-2; D gene ambiguous. The CDR3 has 13 amino acids. Germline lookup yields CDR1 MDHEN and CDR2 SYDVKM. Trimming took 7 bases from V and 2 from J, leaving 11 bases between them. The CDR3 nucleotides read TGTGCCAGCATAGGGCGAACGAACTATGGCTACACCTTC. Encoded protein: CASIGRTNYGYTF.

This chain uses TRBV29-1 with TRBJ2-3, with 8 bases lining up with TRBD1. This CDR3 has 16 residues. V gave up 5 bases and J gave up 0 bases; unmatched junction bases: 10. Germline V gives CDR1 SQVTM, CDR2 ANQGSEA. Here the CDR3 reads CSVQGAIDYSTDTQYF. CDR3 nucleotide sequence: TGCAGCGTTCAGGGGGCCATTGATTATAGCACAGATACGCAGTATTTT.

This chain joins TRBV5-6 and TRBJ2-5, with no clear D. This CDR3 is 13 amino acids long. CDR1 is SGHDT and CDR2 is YYEEEE in the germline V gene. Trimming removed 1 base from V and 5 bases from J, with 9 bases in between. The CDR3 coding sequence is TGTGCCAGCAGCTTGTCTAATTTGGAGACCCAGTACTTC. This translates into CASSLSNLETQYF.

The rearrangement links TRBV12-3 or TRBV12-4 to TRBJ2-7, with D uncertain. The ends were cut back, 8 bases at V and 3 bases at J, with 8 bases in the middle. This CDR3 is built from 11 residues. The CDR3 nucleotides read TGTGCCAGCGGGCTAATCTACGAGCAGTACTTC. Translation gives CASGLIYEQYF.

V gene TRBV7-6 combines with J gene TRBJ2-7; D may be TRBD2 (5 bases). CDR1 and CDR2 from the germline V gene are SGHVS and FNYEAQ. The CDR3 contains 11 residues. Trimming removed 3 bases from V and 7 bases from J, with 7 bases in between. CDR3 sequence (DNA): TGTGCCAGCAGCTTCCGAGGGGAGCAGTACTTC. Its protein is CASSFRGEQYF.

The chain carries TRBV6-5 and TRBJ1-2; the D gene is possibly TRBD1 (5 bases). Germline V gene data show CDR1 as MNHEY and CDR2 as SVGAGI. CDR3 size: 15 residues. With 8 bases removed from V and 0 bases from J, the gap between germline ends came to 16 bases. In DNA, the CDR3 is TGTGCCAGCCGCGAGGGGCTGATAGCTAACTATGGCTACACCTTC. Its translation is CASREGLIANYGYTF.

This clone was seen only once. The genes are TRBV5-4 and TRBJ2-5, with a weak D call TRBD2 (7 bases). The CDR3 runs to 16 residues. V gave up 3 bases and J gave up 4 bases, with 19 bases separating them. Germline V gene data show CDR1 as SGHNT and CDR2 as YYREEE (reference sequence). The CDR3 reads CASSSRGGARGETQYF. The CDR3 nucleotides are TGTGCCAGCAGCTCCAGAGGGGGGGCGAGGGGAGAGACCCAGTACTTC.

The rearrangement links TRBV5-1 to TRBJ2-3; 11 nucleotides line up with TRBD2. J was trimmed by 5 bases and V by 5 bases; bases with no gene match: 10. The CDR3 is made up of 16 amino acids. Germline V gene sequence: CDR1 SGHRS, CDR2 YFSETQ. CDR3 bases: TGCGCCAGCAGAAGTACTAGCGGGAGCTTCGGAGATACGCAGTATTTT. This sequence encodes CASRSTSGSFGDTQYF.

In DNA form, the CDR3 reads TGTGCCAGCAGTGAAGCGCTTCGGGGGAGTGGTGGCTACACCTTC. The encoded protein is CASSEALRGSGGYTF. The chain joins TRBV2 to TRBJ1-2; possibly TRBD1 for D (5 bases). The V gene's germline CDR1 is SNHLY and CDR2 FYNNEI. This CDR3 region has 15 residues. Deletions cut 0 bases from V and 7 bases from J, with 15 bases between. Based on the CDR3 plus reference TRBV2 and TRBJ1-2, the full variable domain is EPEVTQTPSHQVTQMGQEVILRCVPISNHLYFYWYRQILGQKVEFLVSFYNNEISEKSEIFDDQFSVERPDGSNFTLKIRSTKLEDSAMYFCASSEALRGSGGYTFGSGTRLTVV.

The rearrangement joins TRBV18 to TRBJ2-1; perhaps TRBD1 as D (5 bases). Trimming took off 7 bases at V and 5 bases at J, with 9 bases between the two ends. The CDR3 runs 12 residues. Germline assignment: CDR1 KGHSH and CDR2 LQKENI. In nucleotides, the CDR3 is TGTGCCAGCTTGTACAGGAACAATGAGCAGTTCTTC. Encoded protein: CASLYRNNEQFF.

This clone appeared once. The chain joins TRBV5-5 to TRBJ1-2; no clear D gene. The germline CDR1 and CDR2 sequences are SGHKS and YYEKEE (reference sequence). This CDR3 has 15 amino acids. Trimming took 4 bases from V and 1 from J, leaving 14 bases between them. The CDR3 region has the DNA TGTGCCAGCAGCATCCCGGGGATGATTAACTATGGCTACACCTTC. It yields the protein CASSIPGMINYGYTF.

The CDR3 coding sequence is TGTGCCAACCAGGACAGGGGACAGACCGGGGAGCTGTTTTTT. It is translated as CANQDRGQTGELFF. This chain uses TRBV28 with TRBJ2-2; 9 nucleotides agree with TRBD1. CDR3 length: 14 residues. Germline lookup yields CDR1 MDHEN and CDR2 SYDVKM. The V gene end was trimmed by 10 bases and the J gene end by 5 bases; junction bases not matched to a gene: 8.

With respect to this clone: This CDR3 is also generated by other DNA sequences in the sample. The genes are TRBV6-5 and TRBJ1-2; TRBD1 is a possible D gene (6 bases). Trimming pared 6 bases from V and 2 bases from J, leaving 10 bases between. Germline-derived CDR1 and CDR2 are MNHEY and SVGAGI. The CDR3 sequence is 13 residues long. The CDR3 region is CASRPGQNYGYTF. The CDR3 DNA sequence: TGTGCCAGCAGGCCCGGACAGAACTATGGCTACACCTTC.

The CDR3 DNA sequence: TGTGCCAGCAGCCAGACTAGCCAGGGCGGGCGCGAGCAGTACTTC. Its translation: CASSQTSQGGREQYF. V is TRBV11-2 and J is TRBJ2-7; TRBD2 aligns across 7 bases. Germline loops: CDR1 SGHAT, CDR2 FQNNGV. Losses at the gene ends were 5 bases for V and 6 bases for J; bases not matched to a gene: 13. This CDR3 contains 15 residues.

This clone appeared a single time. The rearrangement joins TRBV5-4 to TRBJ2-7, with 10 nucleotides matching TRBD2. The germline gives CDR1 SGHNT, CDR2 YYREEE (reference sequence). V lost 0 bases to trimming and J lost 4 bases; unmatched junction nucleotides: 1. The CDR3 is 14 residues long. The CDR3 sequence is CASSLASGSYEQYF. CDR3 nucleotides: TGTGCCAGCAGCTTGGCTAGCGGGAGTTACGAGCAGTACTTC.

The V call is TRBV4-3, the J call TRBJ2-1, with D perhaps matching TRBD1 (6 bases). The CDR3 covers 15 residues. Germline V gene data show CDR1 as LGHNA and CDR2 as YSLEER. V was cut by 4 bases and J by 4 bases, with 14 bases left in between. This CDR3 is CASSLDRISYNEQFF. The CDR3 DNA reads as TGCGCCAGCAGCCTTGACAGGATCTCTTACAATGAGCAGTTCTTC.

The count of this clone is one. The chain recombines TRBV13 with TRBJ1-1; D is unresolved. Germline CDR1 reads PRHDT; CDR2 reads FYEKMQ (reference sequence). This CDR3 is built from 11 residues. The ends were cut back, 0 bases at V and 6 bases at J, with 2 bases in the middle. CDR3 residues: CASSLGPEAFF. The CDR3 region has the DNA TGTGCCAGCAGCTTAGGGCCTGAAGCTTTCTTT.

In regard to this clone: Within the sample, other DNA sequences also encode this same CDR3. This chain connects TRBV2 to TRBJ2-7, with 7 bases fitting TRBD1. From germline, CDR1 is SNHLY and CDR2 FYNNEI. This CDR3 spans 14 amino acids. V lost 3 bases, J lost 0 bases, and 2 bases stayed unmatched. CDR3 bases: TGTGCCAGCAGTGAGAGGGGGCTCTCCTACGAGCAGTACTTC. Amino acids: CASSERGLSYEQYF.

J is TRBJ2-1 and V is TRBV30; no clear D gene. The CDR3 has 12 residues. Deletions cut 4 bases from V and 12 bases from J, with 16 bases between. The germline V gene has CDR1 GTSNPN and CDR2 SVGIG (reference sequence). As DNA, the CDR3 is TGTGCCTGGACTCCCGACCCCATAGGGCAGTTCTTC. This translates into CAWTPDPIGQFF.